This T cell receptor beta chain appears in the sequencing data of a study of cytomegalovirus exposure and HLA in healthy donors. Study results and limitations: Reports credit the classifier with highly specific, highly sensitive diagnosis of cytomegalovirus status. It was reported that TCR beta sequences correctly inferred the HLA-A and HLA-B alleles for most subjects.

This PCR relied on a set of 60 Vbeta primers and 13 Jbeta primers. The data were produced by immunoSEQ multiplex PCR, yet TCRdb's version contains in-frame clones alone and is incomplete. The data show over 85,000 clones, roughly 72% seen once. Looked up from germline, CDR1 is SGHDN and CDR2 is FVKESK. Trimming removed 4 bases at V and 10 bases at J, with 26 bases between. The CDR3 contains 18 residues. Notes on this clone: As yet, its antigen is unknown.

The receptor comes from a man aged 25 to 40 in good health and CMV-seronegative. The sequencing sample was made of PBMCs. The chain has TRBV14 and TRBJ1-6; a possible D gene is TRBD1 (5 bases). For the CDR3, the DNA is TGTGCCAGCAGCCCCGGAAGGAGGATCAAGGGAGGGGAATCACCCCTCCACTTT. It specifies CASSPGRRIKGGESPLHF.